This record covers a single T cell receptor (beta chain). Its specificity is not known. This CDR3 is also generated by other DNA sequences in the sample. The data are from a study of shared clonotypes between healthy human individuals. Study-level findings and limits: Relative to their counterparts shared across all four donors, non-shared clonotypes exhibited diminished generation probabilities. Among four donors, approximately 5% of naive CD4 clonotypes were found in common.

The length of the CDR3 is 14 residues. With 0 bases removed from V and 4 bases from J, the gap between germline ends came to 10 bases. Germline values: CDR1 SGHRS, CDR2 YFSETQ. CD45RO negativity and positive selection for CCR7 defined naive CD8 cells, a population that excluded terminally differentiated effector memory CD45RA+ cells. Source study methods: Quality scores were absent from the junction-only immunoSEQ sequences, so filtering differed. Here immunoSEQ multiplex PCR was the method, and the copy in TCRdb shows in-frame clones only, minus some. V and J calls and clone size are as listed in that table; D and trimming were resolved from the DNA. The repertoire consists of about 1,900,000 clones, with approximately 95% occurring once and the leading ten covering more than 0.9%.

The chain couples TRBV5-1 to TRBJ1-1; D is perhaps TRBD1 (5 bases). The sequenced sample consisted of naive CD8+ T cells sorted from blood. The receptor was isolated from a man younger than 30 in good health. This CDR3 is CASSLAGASTEAFF. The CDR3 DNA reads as TGCGCCAGCAGCTTGGCCGGGGCGAGCACTGAAGCTTTCTTT.